The 11 T cell receptor beta chains below all came from one sample that was sequenced in a study of post-analysis software for immune sequencing data. General study findings and limits: When patients were compared with controls, about five TRBV segments were more frequent, TRBV5-6, TRBV5-1 and TRBV20-1 among them.

Their cognate antigens are unknown. The library was made from cDNA and included unique molecular identifiers. From the PCR reads, TCRdb called clonotypes with MiXCR, one entry per CDR3 protein. The profile shows some 690,000 distinct CDR3 sequences, 25% to 30% of them singletons. Sequencing input: blood. The source of these receptors is a girl aged 10 to 17 with multiple sclerosis.

Turning to this clonotype: Germline and junction disagree at one end, which may indicate a read error. The CDR3 bases are TGTACCACCAGCAGAGATCGGGGGGCGAATCAGCCCCAGCATTTT. Its translation: CTTSRDRGANQPQHF. The chain has TRBV15 and TRBJ1-5, with a possible D match to TRBD1 (6 bases). The CDR3 consists of 15 residues. Germline-derived CDR1 and CDR2 are LNHNV and YYDKDF (reference sequence).

This clonotype showed up just a few times. Mismatch with germline at one junction end may stem from a read error. Here the CDR3 reads CATAGTGVSNEQYF. The CDR3 DNA follows: TGTGCCACCGCCGGGACAGGGGTCTCCAACGAGCAGTACTTC. V is TRBV24-1 and J is TRBJ2-5; TRBD1 agrees at 10 bases. The end of the DNA aligns better with TRBJ2-7, so the J call may be wrong. This CDR3 is 14 amino acids long. Per the germline V gene, CDR1 is KGHDR and CDR2 is SFDVKD.

This clonotype was observed a few times. The chain links TRBV9 to TRBJ2-1; D is unclear. The V gene's germline CDR1 is SGDLS and CDR2 YYNGEE. The V and J ends lost 4 bases and 0 bases respectively, with 14 bases between them. The CDR3 consists of 16 residues. The CDR3: CASSSRGSSSYNEQFF. CDR3 in DNA: TGTGCCAGCAGCTCCCGTGGGTCGAGCTCCTACAATGAGCAGTTCTTC.

This clonotype was seen ten or more times. V and J are TRBV29-1 and TRBJ2-7; 8 bases align to TRBD2. This CDR3 has 14 residues. Germline loops: CDR1 SQVTM, CDR2 ANQGSEA. The ends lost 7 bases at V and 5 bases at J; junction bases unmatched: 13. The CDR3 region is CSATERGSIDEQYF. DNA for the CDR3: TGCAGCGCCACAGAGCGGGGGTCAATTGACGAGCAGTACTTC.

This clonotype occurred a few times. V usage is TRBV20-1 and J usage is TRBJ2-7; 14 nucleotides line up with TRBD2. With V trimmed by 3 bases and J by 0 bases, 13 bases remained unmatched. Germline V gives CDR1 DFQATT, CDR2 SNEGSKA (reference sequence). This CDR3 is built from 19 residues. The CDR3 nucleotides read TGCAGTGCTAGTCAAAAACGACTAGCGGGAGGGCGAAGCTCCTACGAGCAGTACTTC. It encodes CSASQKRLAGGRSSYEQYF.

This clonotype showed up just a few times. The chain employs TRBV6-2 or TRBV6-3 and TRBJ2-7, with D maybe TRBD1 (5 bases). The J call may be faulty, since TRBJ2-5 better matches the DNA end. The CDR3 has 13 residues. The V gene's germline CDR1 is MNHEY and CDR2 SVGEGT. The CDR3: CASSSDRPGTQYF. The CDR3 region has the DNA TGTGCCAGCAGTTCTGACAGACCCGGGACCCAGTACTTC.

In its sample, this clonotype was seen a few times. This chain links TRBV20-1 with TRBJ2-7, with a tentative D call TRBD2 (7 bases). The V gene lost 4 bases and the J gene lost 2 bases, with 15 bases spanning the gap. CDR1 is DFQATT and CDR2 is SNEGSKA in the germline V gene (reference sequence). The CDR3 sequence is 14 residues long. The CDR3 spells CSAKKGGGAYEQYF. As DNA, the CDR3 is TGCAGTGCTAAAAAGGGAGGGGGTGCCTACGAGCAGTACTTC.

The chain is built from TRBV6-1 and TRBJ1-5; no reliable D call. The CDR3 sequence is 18 residues long. Trimming stripped 0 bases from V and 0 bases from J, with 15 bases between. Germline V gene sequence: CDR1 MNHNS, CDR2 SASEGT. The CDR3 loop reads CASSEAAAQLYSNQPQHF. CDR3 coding DNA: TGTGCCAGCAGTGAAGCGGCGGCGCAGCTTTATAGCAATCAGCCCCAGCATTTT.

The chain couples TRBV29-1 to TRBJ2-2; TRBD2 agrees at 7 bases. With V trimmed by 4 bases and J by 2 bases, 4 bases remained unmatched. The CDR3 is 14 amino acids. Germline V gene data show CDR1 as SQVTM and CDR2 as ANQGSEA. The CDR3 region is CSVVLAVNTGELFF. The DNA for the CDR3 is TGCAGCGTTGTCCTAGCGGTAAACACCGGGGAGCTGTTTTTT.

A word on this clonotype: A read error may explain this, as a much larger clone is one base away. The CDR3 spells CSVDLETQFF. CDR3 DNA sequence: TGCAGCGTTGACCTGGAGACCCAGTTCTTC. The V gene is TRBV29-1, the J gene TRBJ2-1; D uncertain. Trimming stripped 3 bases from V and 13 bases from J, with 10 bases between. This CDR3 spans 10 amino acids. In germline, CDR1 is SQVTM, CDR2 ANQGSEA.

Only a few counts were recorded for this clonotype. The chain recombines TRBV29-1 with TRBJ1-2; D gene unclear. Trimming left V 5 bases short and J 2 bases short, with 6 bases between. There are 11 residues in the CDR3. Germline V gives CDR1 SQVTM, CDR2 ANQGSEA. In DNA, the CDR3 is TGCAGCGTTCGCCAGAACTATGGCTACACCTTC. It encodes CSVRQNYGYTF. Full variable domain (rest looked up from reference TRBV29-1 and TRBJ1-2): SAVISQKPSRDICQRGTSLTIQCQVDSQVTMMFWYRQQPGQSLTLIATANQGSEATYESGFVIDKFPISRPNLTFSTLTVSNMSPEDSSIYLCSVRQNYGYTFGSGTRLTVV.